The source of this T cell receptor beta chain is a study of T-cell memory formation after mild COVID-19. Study-level background: TCR clusters mostly belonged to single donors. General study points: Mainly CM and EM harbored the contracting CD4+ clones; mainly EMRA harbored the CD8+ ones. A subset of responding clones appeared in pre-infection memory, suggesting cross-reactive memory joined. Contracting clones, day 15 to 85, had balanced CD4/CD8, and later expanders favored CD4+.

This clonotype appeared a few times. Its antigen is undetermined. TCRdb reprocessed the 5' RACE reads via MiXCR and lists one record per CDR3 protein. The data hold a few hundred thousand distinct CDR3 sequences, with less than 20% observed a single time. Germline loops: CDR1 MNHNY, CDR2 SVGAGI (reference sequence). This CDR3 spans 14 amino acids. Trimming pared 6 bases from V and 1 base from J, leaving 10 bases between. Sequenced: PBMCs or a T cell subset sorted from them (not recorded which). This TCR derives from a man between 18 and 35 years old who had mild COVID-19 (a few samples of this study predate the infection). Cell type and time point are not known. V and J are TRBV6-6 and TRBJ1-3; D is possibly TRBD1 (6 bases). For the CDR3, the DNA is TGTGCCAGCAGCGGACAGAATTCTGGAAACACCATATATTTT. This sequence encodes CASSGQNSGNTIYF.